The entry below describes one T cell receptor beta chain. The target antigen is unknown. RNA, at about 0.45 to 1 ug, was reverse transcribed with random hexamers. The CDR3 of TCR beta was amplified by immunoSEQ multiplex PCR across 54 Vbeta and 13 Jbeta. Each CDR3 protein gets one entry after TCRdb re-called the immunoSEQ multiplex PCR reads with MiXCR. The sample lists tens of thousands of distinct CDR3 sequences, around 96% occurring once. Sequencing of TCR beta covered CD8+ and CD4+ T cells obtained from blood. TEMRA cells were FACS-enriched, unlike CD8+ and CD4+ T cells, which were negatively isolated. This sample is part of a study of CD8 T cells in Susac syndrome. Study-wide points: It was acknowledged by the study that relatively few individuals were included in its TCR sequencing and HLA analysis.

Germline values: CDR1 LNHDA, CDR2 SQIVND (reference sequence). The ends lost 2 bases at V and 5 bases at J; junction bases unmatched: 5. This CDR3 region has 15 residues. This receptor was identified in a human donor with multiple sclerosis. The genes are TRBV19 and TRBJ2-3; 9 bases fit TRBD2. The sample taken for sequencing was CD4+ T cells from PBMCs. The CDR3 region has the DNA TGTGCCAGTAGTATACCTCTAGCGGGGATAGATACGCAGTATTTT. Amino acids: CASSIPLAGIDTQYF.